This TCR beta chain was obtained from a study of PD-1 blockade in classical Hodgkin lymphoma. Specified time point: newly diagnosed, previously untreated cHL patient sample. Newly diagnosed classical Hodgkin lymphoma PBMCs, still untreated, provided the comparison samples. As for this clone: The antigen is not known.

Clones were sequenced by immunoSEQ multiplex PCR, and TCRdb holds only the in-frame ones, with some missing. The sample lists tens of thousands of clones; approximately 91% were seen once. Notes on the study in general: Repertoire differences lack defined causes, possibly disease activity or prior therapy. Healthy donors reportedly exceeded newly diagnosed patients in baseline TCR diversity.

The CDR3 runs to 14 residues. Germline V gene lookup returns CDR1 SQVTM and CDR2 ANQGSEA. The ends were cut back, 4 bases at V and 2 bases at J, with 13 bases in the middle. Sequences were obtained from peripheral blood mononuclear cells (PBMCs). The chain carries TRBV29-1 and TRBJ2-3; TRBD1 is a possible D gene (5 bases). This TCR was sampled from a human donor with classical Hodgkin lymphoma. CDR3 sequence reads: CSVGYTGPTDTQYF. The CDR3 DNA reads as TGCAGCGTTGGTTATACAGGCCCCACAGATACGCAGTATTTT.